The rows below give T cell receptor beta chains drawn from one sample of a study of beta chain features in type 1 diabetes. Produced via immunoSEQ multiplex PCR; TCRdb's table is partial and in-frame only. Among around 280,000 clones, roughly 15% were seen once, and the ten largest hold approximately 0.015%. The specimen sequenced was naive CD4+ T cells from blood. The receptor set was obtained from a man between 18 and 35 years old with type 1 diabetes. Each CDR3 is given with its conserved first and last residue. The D gene is left open where the match is weak. The size of a clone is reported for some rows only, either as once, few or many, or as a class for expanded clones.

abundance,d_gene,v_gene,j_gene,CDR3nt,CDR3aa
few,TRBD2,TRBV25-1,TRBJ2-5,TGTGCCAGCAGTGGCGGGAGCCTAGTTGAAGAGACCCAGTACTTC,CASSGGSLVEETQYF
-,TRBD2,TRBV7-9,TRBJ2-1,TGTGCCAGCAGCGGGACTAGCGGGACTATAAATGAGCAGTTCTTC,CASSGTSGTINEQFF
few,-,TRBV18,TRBJ2-1,TGTGCCAGCTCACCACCCCGGCGGGGGCACAATGAGCAGTTCTTC,CASSPPRRGHNEQFF
few,TRBD2,TRBV30,TRBJ2-3,TGTGCCTGGAATAAGCTAGCGGGGATTATAGATACGCAGTATTTT,CAWNKLAGIIDTQYF
-,TRBD2,TRBV30,TRBJ2-1,TGTGCCGGTAGCGGGAGTTTCGATGAGCAGTTCTTC,CAGSGSFDEQFF
few,-,TRBV28,TRBJ2-1,TGTGCCAGCAGTTTATCTATGGCGGGAAAGCAGTTCTTC,CASSLSMAGKQFF
few,TRBD2,TRBV7-8,TRBJ2-1,TGTGCCAGCAGCCTCGCGGGACTAGCGGGCCACAATGAGCAGTTCTTC,CASSLAGLAGHNEQFF
few,-,TRBV30,TRBJ2-2,TGTGCCTGGAGTGTAATGTGGGGGACAACCGGGGAGCTGTTTTTT,CAWSVMWGTTGELFF
-,TRBD1,TRBV9,TRBJ2-6,TGTGCCAGCAGCGTGGGGACAGGGGGCGCCGGGGCCAACGTCCTGACTTTC,CASSVGTGGAGANVLTF
once,-,TRBV4-1,TRBJ2-1,TGCGCCAGCAGCCAGCCGACAAGATGGAATGAGCAGTTCTTC,CASSQPTRWNEQFF
few,-,TRBV7-8,TRBJ1-1,TGTGCCAGCAGCTTAGCGTGGACAACCGAAGCTTTCTTT,CASSLAWTTEAFF
-,-,TRBV4-3,TRBJ2-3,TGCGCCAGCAGCCAAGAGGTTTCCCTGGCCCTTAGCACAGATACGCAGTATTTT,CASSQEVSLALSTDTQYF
-,-,TRBV18,TRBJ2-7,TGTGCCAGCTCACCACCGGGTTCCCTAAGAGGGTACGAGCAGTACTTC,CASSPPGSLRGYEQYF
many,-,TRBV6-6,TRBJ2-7,TGTGCCAGCATCCAATCCGGAGGGTACGAGCAGTACTTC,CASIQSGGYEQYF
-,-,TRBV30,TRBJ2-7,TGTGCCTGGAGTGTGAAAAGGGAGGTCCACGAGCAGTACTTC,CAWSVKREVHEQYF
-,-,TRBV9,TRBJ1-3,TGTGCCAGCAGCGTAGAGGCAGGGCCTGGAAACACCATATATTTT,CASSVEAGPGNTIYF
-,-,TRBV19,TRBJ2-3,TGTGCCAGTAGCTATTTGAGGCCCACAGATACGCAGTATTTT,CASSYLRPTDTQYF
-,-,TRBV15,TRBJ1-3,TGTGCCACCAGCAGAGTATCGGGAAACACCATATATTTT,CATSRVSGNTIYF
-,TRBD1,TRBV5-4,TRBJ2-3,TGTGCCAGCACGGGACAGGGGAGGGCAGATACGCAGTATTTT,CASTGQGRADTQYF
few,-,TRBV5-1,TRBJ1-4,TGCGCCAGCAGTTTAGGGCCGGAGGGGAATGAAAAACTGTTTTTT,CASSLGPEGNEKLFF
-,-,TRBV7-9,TRBJ1-4,TGTGCCAGCAGCTCCGGACAGTCGATGCATGAAAAACTGTTTTTT,CASSSGQSMHEKLFF
-,-,TRBV28,TRBJ2-7,TGTGCCAGCAGTAATCGGTACGAGCAGTACTTC,CASSNRYEQYF
few,-,TRBV7-9,TRBJ2-5,TGTGCCAGCAGTGTACAGGGTCTCCGAGGCGAGACCCAGTACTTC,CASSVQGLRGETQYF
few,TRBD1,TRBV28,TRBJ2-2,TGTGCCAGCAGCTCACTCGGACAGGGGAGCGCCGGGGAGCTGTTTTTT,CASSSLGQGSAGELFF
-,-,TRBV11-2,TRBJ2-1,TGTGCCAGCAGCCCTAGGAGGGAAGAGCAGTTCTTC,CASSPRREEQFF